This T cell receptor (beta chain) was identified during a study of T cell repertoires in cytomegalovirus infection. As for the study in general: Through public TCR beta signatures, both CMV infection and matching HLA type were indicated. Overall study findings and caveats: Predominance within the ex vivo response was attributable to HLA-C-restricted CMV-specific TCR beta clonotypes. Cumulative public TCR beta family frequency identified CMV carriers with the relevant HLA.

The V and J ends lost 3 bases and 5 bases, in that order; junction bases with no gene match: 16. Per the germline V gene, CDR1 is MDHEN and CDR2 is SYDVKM. The CDR3 extends over 18 amino acids. This clonotype was detected ten times or more. Antigen specificity is unknown. From the reads, TCRdb called clonotypes with MiXCR, one entry per CDR3 protein. Here the sample spans more than 400,000 distinct CDR3 sequences, around a quarter being singletons. Sequencing input: PBMCs. This chain links TRBV28 with TRBJ2-3; 8 nucleotides match TRBD1. This receptor was taken from a human donor in good health (CMV status not recorded). Some clones in this sample may be carry-over from other donors' samples. The CDR3 sequence is CASSFYLLPGQAGDTQYF. CDR3 sequence (DNA): TGTGCCAGCAGTTTCTACTTATTGCCGGGACAGGCGGGAGATACGCAGTATTTT.